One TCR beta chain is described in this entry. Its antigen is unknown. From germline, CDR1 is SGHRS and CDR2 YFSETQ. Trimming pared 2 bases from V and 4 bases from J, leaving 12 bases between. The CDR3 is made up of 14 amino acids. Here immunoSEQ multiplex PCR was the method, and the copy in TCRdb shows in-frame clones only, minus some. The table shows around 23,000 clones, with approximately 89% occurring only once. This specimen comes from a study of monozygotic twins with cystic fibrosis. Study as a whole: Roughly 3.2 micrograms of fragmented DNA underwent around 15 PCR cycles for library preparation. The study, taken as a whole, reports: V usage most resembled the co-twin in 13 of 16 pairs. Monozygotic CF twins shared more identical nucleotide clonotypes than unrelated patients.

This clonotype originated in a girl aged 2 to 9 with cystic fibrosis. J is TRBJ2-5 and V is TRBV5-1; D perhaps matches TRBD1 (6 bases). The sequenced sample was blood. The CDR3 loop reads CASSLGQSGETQYF. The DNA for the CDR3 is TGCGCCAGCAGCTTAGGACAGTCGGGAGAGACCCAGTACTTC.